The 9 T cell receptor beta chains listed next were all sequenced from one sample in a study of neoadjuvant nivolumab and ipilimumab in lung cancer. TCRdb keeps only in-frame clones here, not all; method: immunoSEQ multiplex PCR. The sample has thousands of clones, around 77% seen once. The sequenced sample was tumor tissue, obtained after neoadjuvant nivolumab, alone or with ipilimumab, at or shortly before surgery. The source of these receptors is an adult with non-small cell lung cancer.

The V gene is TRBV18, the J gene TRBJ1-2, with unresolved D. The V end was cut by 2 bases, the J end by 5 bases, with 21 bases between. Germline V lookup: CDR1 KGHSH, CDR2 LQKENI. The CDR3 extends over 17 amino acids. CDR3 sequence (DNA): TGTGCCAGCTCACCAGATCAGCTCAACACCGCACAATATGGCTACACCTTC. It translates to CASSPDQLNTAQYGYTF.

The chain combines TRBV6-1 with TRBJ1-2, with D hard to call. Trimming shortened V by 5 bases and J by 3 bases, and 7 bases separated the two germline ends. Germline CDR1 MNHNS, CDR2 SASEGT. There are 12 residues in the CDR3. DNA for the CDR3: TGTGCCAGCAGTTTCGTGGACTATGGCTACACCTTC. Translating it yields CASSFVDYGYTF.

The chain employs TRBV5-4 and TRBJ2-3; 9 bases agree with TRBD2. J was trimmed by 2 bases and V by 3 bases; bases with no gene match: 16. CDR1 SGHNT and CDR2 YYREEE come from the germline V gene (reference sequence). The CDR3 covers 19 residues. Here the CDR3 reads CASSSIATLAGRDTDTQYF. CDR3 sequence (DNA): TGTGCCAGCAGCTCTATCGCCACTCTAGCGGGAAGAGACACAGATACGCAGTATTTT. The variable domain in full, completed from reference TRBV5-4 and TRBJ2-3, reads ETGVTQSPTHLIKTRGQQVTLRCSSQSGHNTVSWYQQALGQGPQFIFQYYREEENGRGNFPPRFSGLQFPNYSSELNVNALELDDSALYLCASSSIATLAGRDTDTQYFGPGTRLTVL.

J is TRBJ2-3 and V is TRBV6-5; TRBD1 agrees at 8 bases. This CDR3 is built from 16 residues. V was pared by 0 bases and J by 1 base, with 3 bases of the junction left unmatched. Germline V gives CDR1 MNHEY, CDR2 SVGAGI. CDR3 residues: CASSYSETGGTDTQYF. In DNA, the CDR3 is TGTGCCAGCAGTTACTCGGAGACAGGGGGCACAGATACGCAGTATTTT.

The V and J genes are TRBV2 and TRBJ2-1; D is possibly TRBD2 (6 bases). The germline CDR1 and CDR2 sequences are SNHLY and FYNNEI. The germline V and J ends were trimmed by 5 bases and 5 bases, with 19 bases remaining between them. CDR3 length: 16 residues. This chain's CDR3 is CASSPQLTRANNEQFF. The CDR3 nucleotides read TGTGCCAGCAGTCCCCAATTGACTAGGGCAAACAATGAGCAGTTCTTC.

The chain couples TRBV25-1 to TRBJ2-7, with 10 bases identical to TRBD2. CDR1 and CDR2 from the germline V gene are MGHDK and SYGVNS. The CDR3 runs to 16 residues. The V gene end was trimmed by 1 base and the J gene end by 7 bases; junction bases not matched to a gene: 10. DNA for the CDR3: TGTGCCAGCAGTGAATCTGTAGCGGGAGGCTTCCTGGAGCAGTACTTC. Amino acid sequence: CASSESVAGGFLEQYF.

The rearrangement uses TRBV19 and TRBJ1-2; D is perhaps TRBD1 (5 bases). The CDR3 is 13 residues long. Trimming pared 5 bases from V and 8 bases from J, leaving 15 bases between. The germline CDR1 and CDR2 sequences are LNHDA and SQIVND (reference sequence). The CDR3 DNA follows: TGTGCCAGTAGTCAGGACATCCAGGGAGGCTACACCTTC. Translating gives CASSQDIQGGYTF. Full variable domain (rest looked up from reference TRBV19 and TRBJ1-2): DGGITQSPKYLFRKEGQNVTLSCEQNLNHDAMYWYRQDPGQGLRLIYYSQIVNDFQKGDIAEGYSVSREKKESFPLTVTSAQKNPTAFYLCASSQDIQGGYTFGSGTRLTVV.

The V gene is TRBV7-9, the J gene TRBJ1-5, with 7 bases fitting TRBD1. V dropped 1 base and J dropped 3; count of bases not matched to a gene: 6. Germline loops: CDR1 SEHNR, CDR2 FQNEAQ (reference sequence). CDR3 length: 16 amino acids. The CDR3: CASSLGGTALNQPQHF. The CDR3 region has the DNA TGTGCCAGCAGCTTAGGTGGGACAGCGCTCAATCAGCCCCAGCATTTT.

The genes are TRBV19 and TRBJ1-5, with D perhaps TRBD1 (6 bases). Looked up from germline, CDR1 is LNHDA and CDR2 is SQIVND (reference sequence). V was cut by 9 bases and J by 5 bases, with 20 bases left in between. CDR3 length: 15 amino acids. The CDR3: CARKVSGGSDQPQHF. The CDR3 DNA reads as TGTGCCAGGAAGGTATCCGGGGGCAGCGATCAGCCCCAGCATTTT.